This T cell receptor beta chain is drawn from a study of blood T cells in healthy people across ages. Through a sample-barcoded 5' primer and a J-beta primer mix, a second PCR was run for roughly 7 to 12 cycles. TCRdb re-called the 5' RACE reads with MiXCR, one entry per CDR3 protein. The sample contains over 1,300,000 distinct CDR3 sequences, approximately 59% of which appear only once. Points on this clonotype: Its antigen is not identified.

General study results and limits: Expanded clonotype shifts may have been confounded, as the donors had an unknown CMV status.

The germline V gene encodes CDR1 DFQATT and CDR2 SNEGSKA (reference sequence). J gave up 9 bases and V 7 bases, and 10 bases lay outside the gene matches. The CDR3 has 13 residues. J is TRBJ2-1 and V is TRBV20-1; TRBD2 matches 9 bases. This sequence was found in a man aged 18 to 30 in good health. The sequenced sample consisted of blood. The CDR3 DNA sequence: TGCAGTGTACCCGTGCTAGCGGGAACTGAGCAGTTCTTC. It translates to CSVPVLAGTEQFF.